The next 22 T cell receptor beta chains were all read from a single sample in a study of T cells in Graves' hyperthyroidism and ophthalmopathy. There were TCR beta CDR3 regions amplified from RNA transcripts. The HTBI primer set drove a first-round RT-PCR of the TCR CDR3. TCRdb analysed the multiplex PCR reads with MiXCR anew, one entry per CDR3 protein. The table shows nearly 600,000 distinct CDR3 sequences, with approximately 13% occurring only once. Sequenced input: blood. These receptors were taken from a woman aged 25-40 years with Graves' hyperthyroidism that later progressed to Graves' ophthalmopathy.

There are many counts of this clonotype. The rearrangement uses TRBV2 and TRBJ2-2, with D possibly TRBD2 on 6 matching bases. The CDR3 contains 13 residues. Germline V lookup: CDR1 SNHLY, CDR2 FYNNEI. The V and J ends lost 7 bases and 6 bases respectively, with 12 bases between them. CDR3 nucleotide sequence: TGTGCCAGCACCAAGGAGGGACCCGGGGAGCTGTTTTTT. Translated, it gives CASTKEGPGELFF.

This clonotype was detected ten times or more. The rearrangement links TRBV6-4 to TRBJ2-3; possible D gene TRBD1, 5 bases. The CDR3 runs to 15 residues. Per the germline V gene, CDR1 is MRHNA and CDR2 is SNTAGT. The V and J ends lost 3 bases and 2 bases respectively, with 12 bases between them. CDR3 in DNA: TGTGCCAGCAGTGAAGGCAGGGAAGACACAGATACGCAGTATTTT. This sequence encodes CASSEGREDTDTQYF.

The J gene is TRBJ2-1, the V gene TRBV6-1; D uncertain. Trimming took 0 bases from V and 10 from J, leaving 10 bases between them. CDR3 size: 13 residues. Germline values: CDR1 MNHNS, CDR2 SASEGT. The CDR3 loop is CASSEAPRHEQFF. The CDR3 DNA follows: TGTGCCAGCAGTGAAGCGCCAAGACACGAGCAGTTCTTC.

In its sample, this clonotype was seen many times. The chain couples TRBV11-2 to TRBJ2-7; 8 positions match TRBD1. CDR3 length equals 16 residues. The V and J ends lost 3 bases and 3 bases, in that order; junction bases with no gene match: 10. Per the germline V gene, CDR1 is SGHAT and CDR2 is FQNNGV. The DNA for the CDR3 is TGTGCCAGCAGCTTGTTGACAGGGGTGTTCGGCTACGAGCAGTACTTC. As protein: CASSLLTGVFGYEQYF.

This clonotype was counted ten times or more. The chain is built from TRBV11-2 and TRBJ1-2; 7 nucleotides align to TRBD1. V lost 5 bases, J lost 3 bases, and 3 bases stayed unmatched. Germline V gives CDR1 SGHAT, CDR2 FQNNGV. The CDR3 consists of 13 residues. The CDR3 region is CASSTQGDYGYTF. The CDR3 nucleotides are TGTGCCAGCAGCACCCAGGGGGACTATGGCTACACCTTC.

Many counts were recorded for this clonotype. This chain uses TRBV6-5 with TRBJ1-1; no clear D gene. The CDR3 has 15 residues. The germline V gene has CDR1 MNHEY and CDR2 SVGAGI. Trimming cost V 0 bases and J 5 bases, with 13 bases left between them. DNA for the CDR3: TGTGCCAGCAGTTACTCGACGGGGAGCAGGACTGAAGCTTTCTTT. It codes for CASSYSTGSRTEAFF.

This clonotype came up many times. The V call is TRBV6-2 or TRBV6-3, the J call TRBJ2-1, with TRBD2 matching over 9 bases. This CDR3 comprises 18 residues. CDR1 and CDR2 (germline): MNHEY, SVGEGT. Losses at the gene ends were 0 bases for V and 4 bases for J; bases not matched to a gene: 10. The CDR3 sequence: CASSYSLRGGGHYNEQFF. Here the CDR3 DNA reads TGTGCCAGCAGTTACTCGCTTCGCGGGGGGGGGCATTACAATGAGCAGTTCTTC.

This clonotype showed up many times. The rearrangement uses TRBV12-3 or TRBV12-4 and TRBJ1-2; no reliable D call. The CDR3 length is 14 residues. The V gene lost 2 bases and the J gene lost 3 bases, with 10 bases spanning the gap. CDR3 protein: CASSLRWQYYGYTF. CDR3 sequence (DNA): TGTGCCAGCAGTTTACGGTGGCAATACTATGGCTACACCTTC.

The chain links TRBV19 to TRBJ2-1; a weak D match, TRBD2 (5 bases). Germline assignment: CDR1 LNHDA and CDR2 SQIVND (reference sequence). This CDR3 contains 12 residues. The V end lost 8 bases, the J end lost 12 bases, and 17 bases lay between the germline ends. DNA of the CDR3: TGTGCCAGTTTCGGACTCCCTTTGGGGCAGTTCTTC. Translating it yields CASFGLPLGQFF.

This clonotype has only one observation. The chain has TRBV4-2 and TRBJ1-3; D gene ambiguous. Germline V gene sequence: CDR1 LGHNA, CDR2 YNFKEQ. This CDR3 spans 15 amino acids. V dropped 0 bases and J dropped 0 bases, with 6 bases sitting between them. The CDR3 sequence: CASSQEEYSGNTIYF. In DNA, the CDR3 is TGTGCCAGCAGCCAAGAAGAATACTCTGGAAACACCATATATTTT.

In the case of this clonotype: A single base separates this from a much larger clone, so it may be a read error. This chain uses TRBV20-1 with TRBJ2-2; D is possibly TRBD1 (5 bases). This CDR3 has 15 residues. Germline V gene sequence: CDR1 DFQATT, CDR2 SNEGSKA (reference sequence). CDR3 sequence (DNA): TGCAGTGCTAGCCAGGGCTCCTCGAACCCCGGGGAGCTGTTTTTT. Its translation: CSASQGSSNPGELFF.

This clonotype has ten or more counts. This chain joins TRBV5-1 and TRBJ2-7, with a possible D match to TRBD2 (6 bases). With 3 bases removed from V and 4 bases from J, the gap between germline ends came to 11 bases. The germline V gene has CDR1 SGHRS and CDR2 YFSETQ. The CDR3 loop spans 13 amino acids. CDR3 protein: CASSYPGVYEQYF. CDR3 nucleotide sequence: TGCGCCAGCAGCTACCCGGGAGTTTACGAGCAGTACTTC.

This clonotype was counted ten times or more. This chain uses TRBV27 with TRBJ2-1; 11 nucleotides align to TRBD2. The V gene's germline CDR1 is MNHEY and CDR2 SMNVEV (reference sequence). V was clipped by 8 bases and J by 2 bases; unmatched bases: 5. This CDR3 is 15 amino acids long. The CDR3 DNA reads TGTGCCAGCCTTAGCGGGAGGGCCCCCTACAATGAGCAGTTCTTC. This encodes CASLSGRAPYNEQFF.

This clonotype was seen repeatedly, ten times or more. The rearrangement joins TRBV30 to TRBJ1-5; TRBD1 matches at 7 bases. Trimming took 1 base from V and 7 from J; bases not matched to a gene: 7. This CDR3 spans 14 amino acids. The germline CDR1 and CDR2 sequences are GTSNPN and SVGIG (reference sequence). The CDR3 protein is CAWSGKGAGQPQHF. The CDR3 DNA follows: TGTGCCTGGAGTGGGAAGGGGGCCGGACAGCCCCAGCATTTT.

There are many counts of this clonotype. CDR3 DNA sequence: TGCAGCGTTGAAGGACAGCCCTACGAGCAGTACTTC. Its translation: CSVEGQPYEQYF. V usage is TRBV29-1 and J usage is TRBJ2-7, with D possibly matching TRBD1 (5 bases). Germline-derived CDR1 and CDR2 are SQVTM and ANQGSEA. The CDR3 sequence is 12 residues long. V lost 1 base, J lost 2 bases, and 6 bases lay in between.

CDR3 sequence: CASSGKLAKNIQYF. Written as DNA, the CDR3 is TGTGCCAGCAGCGGGAAACTAGCCAAAAACATTCAGTACTTC. V and J are TRBV27 and TRBJ2-4; TRBD2 might be the D (5 bases). V lost 6 bases to trimming and J lost 0 bases, with 9 bases between them. Looked up from germline, CDR1 is MNHEY and CDR2 is SMNVEV (reference sequence). The CDR3 consists of 14 residues.

V usage is TRBV12-3 or TRBV12-4 and J usage is TRBJ1-1, with D possibly being TRBD1 (6 bases). This CDR3 region has 13 residues. Trimming pared 6 bases from V and 4 bases from J, leaving 12 bases between. CDR3 in amino acids: CASSQQGPTEAFF. The CDR3 nucleotides read TGTGCCAGCAGCCAACAGGGCCCCACTGAAGCTTTCTTT.

There are many counts of this clonotype. The chain carries TRBV11-3 and TRBJ1-4; D not resolved. Trimming pared 1 base from V and 9 bases from J, leaving 12 bases between. There are 14 residues in the CDR3. Germline loops: CDR1 SGHNT, CDR2 YENEEA. For the CDR3, the DNA is TGTGCCAGCAGCTTAGCCGGGGTTGGGAAAAAACTGTTTTTT. Protein: CASSLAGVGKKLFF. Variable domain in full (rest from reference TRBV11-3 and TRBJ1-4): EAGVVQSPRYKIIEKKQPVAFWCNPISGHNTLYWYLQNLGQGPELLIRYENEEAVDDSQLPKDRFSAERLKGVDSTLKIQPAELGDSAVYLCASSLAGVGKKLFFGSGTQLSVL.

The rearrangement uses TRBV2 and TRBJ1-1; tentatively, D is TRBD1 (5 bases). Trimming removed 8 bases at V and 11 bases at J, with 18 bases between. CDR1 SNHLY and CDR2 FYNNEI come from the germline V gene. The CDR3 length is 12 residues. The CDR3 protein is CASGAEGSSAFF. CDR3 nucleotides: TGTGCCAGCGGGGCCGAGGGTTCGTCGGCTTTCTTT.

At least ten counts were recorded for this clonotype. The chain links TRBV3-1 to TRBJ1-6, with D uncertain. The V gene lost 4 bases and the J gene lost 4 bases, with 8 bases spanning the gap. The CDR3 totals 14 residues. The germline V gene encodes CDR1 LGHDT and CDR2 YNNKEL (reference sequence). This CDR3 reads CASSPTRYNSPLHF. CDR3 nucleotides: TGTGCCAGCAGCCCCACCAGATATAATTCACCCCTCCACTTT.

In the case of this clonotype: At one end, the junction sequence differs from germline, possibly due to a read error. The rearrangement joins TRBV5-1 to TRBJ2-5, with D possibly TRBD1 on 6 matching bases. Germline V gives CDR1 SGHRS, CDR2 YFSETQ. This CDR3 contains 16 residues. CDR3 amino acids: CASGLAGGRSLETQYF. DNA for the CDR3: TGCGCCAGCGGCTTGGCTGGGGGCAGGTCTCTGGAGACCCAGTACTTC. Combining the CDR3 with reference TRBV5-1 and TRBJ2-5 gives the whole variable domain KAGVTQTPRYLIKTRGQQVTLSCSPISGHRSVSWYQQTPGQGLQFLFEYFSETQRNKGNFPGRFSGRQFSNSRSEMNVSTLELGDSALYLCASGLAGGRSLETQYFGPGTRLLVL.

This clonotype was observed many times. This rearrangement joins TRBV7-9 to TRBJ2-5; 7 bases agree with TRBD1. The CDR3 sequence is 13 residues long. CDR1 SEHNR and CDR2 FQNEAQ come from the germline V gene (reference sequence). The ends lost 8 bases at V and 5 bases at J; junction bases unmatched: 8. DNA of the CDR3: TGTGCCAGCGGTACAGGGGTGGTTGAGACCCAGTACTTC. As protein: CASGTGVVETQYF. The full variable domain, its missing parts supplied by reference TRBV7-9 and TRBJ2-5, is DTGVSQNPRHKITKRGQNVTFRCDPISEHNRLYWYRQTLGQGPEFLTYFQNEAQLEKSRLLSDRFSAERPKGSFSTLEIQRTEQGDSAMYLCASGTGVVETQYFGPGTRLLVL.